This T cell receptor (beta chain) is drawn from a study of HIV-infected patients and healthy controls. Reverse transcription used roughly 480 ng RNA and constant-region primers for alpha and beta. Separate chain-specific third strand synthesis with multiplexing indices produced the alpha and beta libraries. Second strand synthesis was primed from the SP2 site. From the 5' RACE reads, TCRdb called clonotypes with MiXCR, one entry per CDR3 protein. The sample holds under 6,000 distinct CDR3 sequences, about 8.7% seen once. This clonotype ranks as medium-sized (0.01 to 0.1%). Antiretroviral therapy had run roughly three months, about 14 weeks, before follow-up blood collection. No cell fractionation was done, so the repertoire covers all unsorted peripheral blood T cells. CDR3 length: 16 amino acids. Germline values: CDR1 SGHNT, CDR2 YENEEA. The J segment lost 0 bases and the V segment lost 4 bases, leaving 6 bases of the junction unmatched.

This clonotype was obtained from an adult with HIV infection. The V call is TRBV11-3, the J call TRBJ1-2; 9 positions match TRBD1. Sequences were derived from blood, sampled during antiretroviral therapy. CDR3 sequence reads: CASSSGQGMANYGYTF. Written as DNA, the CDR3 is TGTGCCAGCAGCTCCGGACAGGGGATGGCTAACTATGGCTACACCTTC. The whole variable domain, filled in from reference TRBV11-3 and TRBJ1-2, reads EAGVVQSPRYKIIEKKQPVAFWCNPISGHNTLYWYLQNLGQGPELLIRYENEEAVDDSQLPKDRFSAERLKGVDSTLKIQPAELGDSAVYLCASSSGQGMANYGYTFGSGTRLTVV.